Listed here are 11 T cell receptor beta chains from one sample, sequenced in a study of blood T cell repertoires in COVID-19. Profiling relied on immunoSEQ multiplex PCR, and the TCRdb table lists in-frame clones only, not all of them. The sample contains roughly 180,000 clones, 65% to 85% of which appear only once. The sequencing input was PBMCs or T cells enriched from blood (not recorded which). Receptors originate from a woman aged 40 to 50 with acute COVID-19.

This clone was seen more than once but under ten times. The rearrangement links TRBV3-1 (or the pseudogene TRBV3-2) to TRBJ2-5; 7 bases map to TRBD2. V was clipped by 3 bases and J by 1 base; unmatched bases: 2. CDR1 is LGHDT and CDR2 is YNNKEL in the germline V gene (reference sequence). The length of the CDR3 is 14 residues. CDR3 DNA: TGTGCCAGCAGCCAGCTAGCGGTCCAAGAGACCCAGTACTTC. The encoded protein is CASSQLAVQETQYF.

This rearrangement joins TRBV2 to TRBJ1-2, with TRBD1 matching 10 bases. This CDR3 is built from 15 residues. Germline CDR1 SNHLY, CDR2 FYNNEI. Unmatched junction bases numbered 10, after V lost 8 bases and J lost 4 bases. The CDR3 loop reads CASFYPGQGLYGYTF. For the CDR3, the DNA is TGTGCCAGCTTCTATCCGGGACAGGGGCTCTATGGCTACACCTTC.

The J gene is TRBJ2-7, the V gene TRBV19; TRBD1 matches at 9 bases. The CDR3 extends over 13 amino acids. Germline V lookup: CDR1 LNHDA, CDR2 SQIVND (reference sequence). The V and J ends lost 6 bases and 3 bases, in that order; junction bases with no gene match: 3. CDR3 loop: CASSLDRGYEQYF. DNA for the CDR3: TGTGCCAGTAGCCTGGACAGGGGCTACGAGCAGTACTTC.

The chain is built from TRBV5-6 and TRBJ1-2; 10 bases are a match to TRBD1. This CDR3 is 15 amino acids long. Germline V gene lookup returns CDR1 SGHDT and CDR2 YYEEEE. V was pared by 6 bases and J by 8 bases, with 13 bases of the junction left unmatched. CDR3 coding DNA: TGTGCCAGCAACACACCCGGGACAGGGGCTCGGGGCTACACCTTC. Its translation is CASNTPGTGARGYTF.

This chain joins TRBV7-9 and TRBJ1-2; D might be TRBD1 (6 bases). The V gene's germline CDR1 is SEHNR and CDR2 FQNEAQ (reference sequence). The CDR3 extends over 14 amino acids. The ends were cut back, 4 bases at V and 4 bases at J, with 13 bases in the middle. The CDR3 nucleotides are TGTGCCAGCAGCTCTGACAGGCTTATCTATGGCTACACCTTC. Residues: CASSSDRLIYGYTF.

The gene calls are TRBV11-3 and TRBJ2-2, with TRBD2 identical over 9 bases. CDR1 and CDR2 from the germline V gene are SGHNT and YENEEA. CDR3 size: 16 residues. The ends lost 1 base at V and 3 bases at J; junction bases unmatched: 3. The CDR3 loop reads CASSLVLAGYTGELFF. The CDR3 DNA is TGTGCCAGCAGCTTAGTTCTAGCGGGGTACACCGGGGAGCTGTTTTTT.

There are a few counts of this clone. The genes are TRBV5-1 and TRBJ2-7; D gene ambiguous. The CDR3 length is 16 residues. Trimming stripped 2 bases from V and 0 bases from J, with 15 bases between. Germline loops: CDR1 SGHRS, CDR2 YFSETQ. CDR3 nucleotide sequence: TGCGCCAGCAGCTTAAACGGGTACTCAAGCTCCTACGAGCAGTACTTC. This encodes CASSLNGYSSSYEQYF.

The V gene is TRBV10-3, the J gene TRBJ1-1, with 9 bases lining up with TRBD1. Germline assignment: CDR1 ENHRY and CDR2 SYGVKD. J gave up 8 bases and V 6 bases, and 4 bases lay outside the gene matches. This CDR3 is 12 amino acids long. As DNA, the CDR3 is TGTGCCATCAGCCGCGGGACAGGGGAAGCTTTCTTT. Encoded protein: CAISRGTGEAFF.

The count of this clone is one. The CDR3 sequence is CAWRDLRQGEGGYTF. In DNA form, the CDR3 reads TGTGCCTGGAGGGATCTTCGACAGGGGGAAGGTGGCTACACCTTC. The chain joins TRBV30 to TRBJ1-2; 9 bases are shared with TRBD1. The CDR3 consists of 15 residues. Germline lookup yields CDR1 GTSNPN and CDR2 SVGIG (reference sequence). V lost 3 bases to trimming and J lost 7 bases; unmatched junction nucleotides: 12.

This clone occurred a few times. Other DNA sequences within the sample encode an identical CDR3. The chain combines TRBV4-1 with TRBJ1-6; 9 bases match TRBD1. CDR3 size: 15 residues. J gave up 5 bases and V 2 bases, and 1 base lay outside the gene matches. Germline V CDR1 and CDR2: MGHRA, YSYEKL. The CDR3 bases are TGCGCCAGCAGCCAACGGGACAGGGATAATTCACCCCTCCACTTT. Translated, it gives CASSQRDRDNSPLHF.

At least ten counts were recorded for this clone. This chain joins TRBV29-1 and TRBJ1-1, with 7 bases matching TRBD1. The V gene's germline CDR1 is SQVTM and CDR2 ANQGSEA. This CDR3 has 15 residues. Germline trimming cut 6 bases from V and 1 base from J; bases unmatched to any gene: 11. CDR3 DNA: TGCAGCGTGCCCAGGGGGGCAGAATGGAACACTGAAGCTTTCTTT. It codes for CSVPRGAEWNTEAFF.